These T cell receptor beta chains were read from a single sample in a study of cytomegalovirus exposure and HLA in healthy donors. Data came from immunoSEQ multiplex PCR; TCRdb stores just in-frame clones and leaves some out. The repertoire holds about 130,000 clones, with less than 85% as singletons. The sample was PBMCs. These receptor sequences come from a middle-aged man in good health and CMV-seronegative. The CDR3 runs from the conserved cysteine through the conserved F or W. A D gene is named only where the DNA matches it firmly. Rows give clone size only sometimes, using once, few, many, or a class for an expanded clone.

CASSFLAGGLVDTQYF	TGTGCCAGCAGCTTCCTTGCGGGGGGGCTGGTAGATACGCAGTATTTT	-	TRBD2	TRBJ2-3	TRBV7-3
CDKLGSTDTQYF	TGCGATAAACTAGGAAGCACAGATACGCAGTATTTT	-	-	TRBJ2-3	TRBV5-3
CASSPSQTQYF	TGTGCCAGCAGCCCGAGCCAAACCCAGTACTTC	-	-	TRBJ2-5	TRBV7-8
CASSPDSRGGVYTF	TGCGCCAGCAGCCCGGACAGCCGGGGGGGTGTCTACACCTTC	-	-	TRBJ1-2	TRBV5-1
CASSQWRGGQPQHF	TGCGCCAGCAGCCAATGGCGGGGTGGTCAGCCCCAGCATTTT	-	-	TRBJ1-5	TRBV4-3
CASSLLGRGTDTQYF	TGTGCCAGCAGCTTGTTGGGGAGGGGCACAGATACGCAGTATTTT	-	TRBD2	TRBJ2-3	TRBV7-2
CASSHSGTAYNEQFF	TGTGCCAGCAGCCATTCCGGGACTGCCTACAATGAGCAGTTCTTC	-	-	TRBJ2-1	TRBV16
CASMRRAATNEKLFF	TGTGCCAGCATGAGGCGGGCGGCAACTAATGAAAAACTGTTTTTT	-	-	TRBJ1-4	TRBV7-9
CASSPRVLDDYGYTF	TGTGCCAGCAGCCCGAGGGTCTTGGACGACTATGGCTACACCTTC	-	-	TRBJ1-2	TRBV7-8
CASSPQTGSNQPQHF	TGTGCCAGCAGCCCACAGACAGGGAGCAATCAGCCCCAGCATTTT	-	TRBD1	TRBJ1-5	TRBV2
CASRVVSYNEQFF	TGTGCCAGCAGGGTAGTCTCCTACAATGAGCAGTTCTTC	once	-	TRBJ2-1	TRBV6-1
CASSYSRGHSGNTIYF	TGTGCCAGCAGTTACTCGAGGGGACACTCTGGAAACACCATATATTTT	-	-	TRBJ1-3	TRBV6-5
CASTKSGANVLTF	TGTGCCAGCACCAAATCTGGGGCCAACGTCCTGACTTTC	-	-	TRBJ2-6	TRBV5-6
CASSLAQGRSPLHF	TGTGCCAGCAGCTTAGCTCAGGGTCGATCACCCCTCCACTTT	once	-	TRBJ1-6	TRBV7-9
CAWSVVAGANVLTF	TGTGCCTGGAGTGTTGTAGCTGGGGCCAACGTCCTGACTTTC	-	-	TRBJ2-6	TRBV30
CASTQGGQGKDTQYF	TGCGCCAGCACTCAGGGGGGACAGGGAAAAGATACGCAGTATTTT	-	TRBD1	TRBJ2-3	TRBV5-1
CASSETGGGEQYF	TGCGCCAGCAGTGAAACAGGGGGCGGCGAGCAGTACTTC	once	TRBD1	TRBJ2-7	TRBV10-2
CASSSRTGVSYEQYF	TGTGCCAGCAGCTCTAGGACAGGTGTCTCCTACGAGCAGTACTTC	-	TRBD1	TRBJ2-7	TRBV7-6
CASSPGRNYGYTF	TGTGCCAGCAGCCCCGGGAGAAACTATGGCTACACCTTC	-	-	TRBJ1-2	TRBV9
CASSSPRGNSPLHF	TGTGCCAGCAGTTCCCCCCGGGGGAATTCACCCCTCCACTTT	-	-	TRBJ1-6	TRBV28
CASSEVGGRVNEQFF	TGTGCCAGCAGTGAAGTTGGCGGGAGGGTTAATGAGCAGTTCTTC	-	TRBD2	TRBJ2-1	TRBV25-1
CATSLPSGTVGYEQYF	TGTGCCACCAGCTTGCCTTCCGGGACAGTTGGCTACGAGCAGTACTTC	-	TRBD1	TRBJ2-7	TRBV15
CASSPRLAGGETQYF	TGTGCCAGCAGCCCCCGACTAGCGGGGGGTGAGACCCAGTACTTC	-	TRBD2	TRBJ2-5	TRBV11-2
CASSPGLRSTDTQYF	TGTGCCAGCAGTCCAGGGCTTAGAAGCACAGATACGCAGTATTTT	-	-	TRBJ2-3	TRBV9
CASSSDRGGNEQFF	TGTGCCAGCAGCTCGGACAGGGGGGGGAATGAGCAGTTCTTC	-	TRBD1	TRBJ2-1	TRBV7-8
CASRTSGNTGELFF	TGCGCCAGCCGCACTAGCGGGAACACCGGGGAGCTGTTTTTT	-	TRBD2	TRBJ2-2	TRBV5-1
CASSSTSGAGETQYF	TGTGCCAGCAGCTCCACTAGCGGGGCAGGAGAGACCCAGTACTTC	-	TRBD2	TRBJ2-5	TRBV7-3
CASNPLIDSNNQPQHF	TGTGCCAGTAATCCCCTCATTGACAGCAATAATCAGCCCCAGCATTTT	-	-	TRBJ1-5	TRBV19
CAISESTGLMNTEAFF	TGTGCCATCAGTGAATCGACAGGGTTAATGAACACTGAAGCTTTCTTT	-	TRBD1	TRBJ1-1	TRBV10-3
CAWSGQGSYEQYF	TGTGCCTGGAGCGGACAGGGTTCCTACGAGCAGTACTTC	-	TRBD1	TRBJ2-7	TRBV30
CAREGGIGELFF	TGTGCCAGGGAAGGGGGAATCGGGGAGCTGTTTTTT	-	-	TRBJ2-2	TRBV2
CASSIERGTRGVGNQPQHF	TGTGCCAGTAGTATAGAACGGGGTACCCGGGGGGTCGGCAATCAGCCCCAGCATTTT	-	-	TRBJ1-5	TRBV19